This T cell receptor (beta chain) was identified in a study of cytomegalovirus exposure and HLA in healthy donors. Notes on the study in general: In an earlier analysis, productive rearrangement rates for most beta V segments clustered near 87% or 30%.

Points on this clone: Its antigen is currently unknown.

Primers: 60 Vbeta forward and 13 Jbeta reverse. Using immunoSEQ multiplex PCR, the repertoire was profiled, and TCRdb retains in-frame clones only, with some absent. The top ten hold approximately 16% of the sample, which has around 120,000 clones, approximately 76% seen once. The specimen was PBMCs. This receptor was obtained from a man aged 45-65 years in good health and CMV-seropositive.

Here the CDR3 DNA reads TGTGCCAGCAGCCTCAAGCGGGGGGCAGCAGATACGCAGTATTTT. Protein: CASSLKRGAADTQYF. The genes are TRBV4-2 and TRBJ2-3; 9 bases are a match to TRBD2. V lost 4 bases, J lost 4 bases, and 6 bases stayed unmatched. The CDR3 has 15 residues. CDR1 and CDR2 (germline): LGHNA, YNFKEQ.